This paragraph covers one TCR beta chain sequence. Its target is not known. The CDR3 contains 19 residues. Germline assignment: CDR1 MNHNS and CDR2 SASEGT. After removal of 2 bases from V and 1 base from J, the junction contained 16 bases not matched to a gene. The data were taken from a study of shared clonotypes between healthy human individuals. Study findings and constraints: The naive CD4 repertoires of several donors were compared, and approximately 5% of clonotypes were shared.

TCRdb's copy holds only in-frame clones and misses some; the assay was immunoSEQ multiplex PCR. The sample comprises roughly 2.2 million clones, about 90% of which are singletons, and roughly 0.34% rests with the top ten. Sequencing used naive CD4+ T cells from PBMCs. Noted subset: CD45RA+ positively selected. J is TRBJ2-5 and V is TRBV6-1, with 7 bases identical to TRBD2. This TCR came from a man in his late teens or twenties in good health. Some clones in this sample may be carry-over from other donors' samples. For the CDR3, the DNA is TGTGCCAGCAGTGAAAGGAGTGGTGGGTCTAGCGGCTTCCAAGAGACCCAGTACTTC. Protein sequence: CASSERSGGSSGFQETQYF.